The subject of this entry is one TCR beta chain. Data came from immunoSEQ multiplex PCR; TCRdb stores just in-frame clones and leaves some out. The repertoire consists of 70,000 to 80,000 clones, with around nine tenths occurring once and the leading ten covering about 3%. This CDR3 region has 14 residues. Per germline, CDR1 SQVTM and CDR2 ANQGSEA. Trimming shortened V by 5 bases and J by 5 bases, and 19 bases separated the two germline ends. The data derive from a study of T cell changes during pregnancy in multiple sclerosis. The chain joins TRBV29-1 to TRBJ2-7, with D possibly being TRBD2 (6 bases). The sample here was peripheral blood, taken before pregnancy. The receptor was isolated from a female donor with multiple sclerosis, enrolled in a pregnancy study. The CDR3 region has the DNA TGCAGCGTTTTATTCGGGAGCTGGGGAAACGAGCAGTACTTC. Translation gives CSVLFGSWGNEQYF.